This T cell receptor beta chain was recorded in a study of T cell responses to AZD1222 COVID-19 vaccine. Trimming took 8 bases from V and 2 from J, leaving 13 bases between them. CDR1 is SGHRS, CDR2 YFSETQ, per germline. The CDR3 extends over 13 amino acids. Produced via immunoSEQ multiplex PCR; TCRdb's table is partial and in-frame only. Found here are about 120,000 clones, 91% of them singletons; the top ten hold roughly 5.7%. This rearrangement joins TRBV5-1 to TRBJ2-5, with D uncertain. The sequence was collected from an adult in good health. This sample comprised peripheral blood, obtained on day 0 of AZD1222 vaccination. CDR3 in DNA: TGCGCCAGTTTTCCGGATACACAAGAGACCCAGTACTTC. It translates to CASFPDTQETQYF.